The 27 T cell receptor beta chains in this list originate from one sample, sequenced in a study of identical twins. TCRdb reprocessed the 5' RACE reads via MiXCR and lists one record per CDR3 protein. The sample lists roughly 490,000 distinct CDR3 sequences; 13% to 15% were seen once. These data are also associated with another study on yellow fever vaccine responses in identical twins.

The sample comprised CD4+ T cells sorted from blood. The receptors stem from a woman between 18 and 30 years old in good health.

V gene TRBV3-1 combines with J gene TRBJ1-5; D is ambiguous. Germline assignment: CDR1 LGHDT and CDR2 YNNKEL (reference sequence). V gave up 1 base and J gave up 1 base, with 2 bases separating them. This CDR3 region has 13 residues. CDR3 sequence (DNA): TGTGCCAGCAGCCAAGCGAGCAATCAGCCCCAGCATTTT. Translation: CASSQASNQPQHF.

This clonotype was seen a handful of times. The rearrangement joins TRBV7-3 to TRBJ2-6, with D uncertain. Per germline, CDR1 SGHTA and CDR2 FQGTGA. The CDR3 runs 16 residues. V was cut by 4 bases and J by 0 bases, with 10 bases left in between. The CDR3 bases are TGTGCCAGCAGCTCCCGACTCAACTCTGGGGCCAACGTCCTGACTTTC. Encoded protein: CASSSRLNSGANVLTF.

Ten or more counts support this clonotype. The genes are TRBV29-1 and TRBJ2-1; D uncertain. Trimming took off 7 bases at V and 0 bases at J, with 10 bases between the two ends. CDR1 is SQVTM, CDR2 ANQGSEA, per germline. This CDR3 spans 13 amino acids. The CDR3 protein is CSASVSSYNEQFF. CDR3 sequence (DNA): TGCAGCGCCTCAGTGAGCTCCTACAATGAGCAGTTCTTC.

This clonotype was picked up a small number of times. Here the CDR3 DNA reads TGTGCCAGCAGCTTGGGGACAGGGAGAGGCCAAGAGACCCAGTACTTC. Its protein is CASSLGTGRGQETQYF. The chain combines TRBV11-1 with TRBJ2-5, with 9 bases matching TRBD1. This CDR3 has 16 amino acids. Germline V lookup: CDR1 SGHAT, CDR2 FQDESV (reference sequence). J gave up 1 base and V 3 bases, and 6 bases lay outside the gene matches.

This clonotype showed up many times. The germline gene is not matched at one end of the junction; a read error may be the cause. The CDR3 region is CASSLVGGAGTEAFF. The CDR3 nucleotides read TGCGCCAGCAGCTTGGTTGGGGGCGCGGGCACTGAAGCTTTCTTT. The chain joins TRBV5-4 to TRBJ1-1, with TRBD1 as a possible D gene (6 bases). The CDR3 contains 15 residues. CDR1 is SGHNT and CDR2 is YYREEE in the germline V gene (reference sequence).

This clonotype has ten or more counts. The chain combines TRBV29-1 with TRBJ1-1; no definite D call. Germline V lookup: CDR1 SQVTM, CDR2 ANQGSEA. This CDR3 is built from 15 residues. Trimming cost V 6 bases and J 6 bases, with 23 bases left between them. The CDR3 nucleotides read TGCAGCGTGGTATACGCCGTGGCGAGAGACTCTGAAGCTTTCTTT. This gives the protein CSVVYAVARDSEAFF.

This clonotype was counted only a few times. This CDR3 is CASSFHARLAGGRRFTGELFF. The CDR3, as DNA: TGTGCCAGCAGTTTCCACGCGCGACTAGCGGGAGGCCGTCGTTTCACCGGGGAGCTGTTTTTT. The chain has TRBV6-7 and TRBJ2-2; TRBD2 aligns across 13 bases. TRBV6-7 is placed among ORFs of uncertain function. The CDR3 is 21 amino acids. V shed 4 bases, J shed 4 bases, and the junction held 18 bases outside the gene matches.

This chain links TRBV6-5 with TRBJ2-1; D remains ambiguous. The CDR3 runs 12 residues. In germline, CDR1 is MNHEY, CDR2 SVGAGI. V lost 7 bases, J lost 6 bases, and 10 bases lay in between. The CDR3 here is CASTGVGNEQFF. CDR3 nucleotide sequence: TGTGCCAGCACCGGAGTAGGCAATGAGCAGTTCTTC.

V and J are TRBV7-2 and TRBJ1-1; D is uncertain. V was cut by 0 bases and J by 8 bases, with 10 bases left in between. The CDR3 has 13 residues. Germline-derived CDR1 and CDR2 are SGHTA and FQGNSA. CDR3 in amino acids: CASSLASQIEAFF. The CDR3 DNA sequence: TGTGCCAGCAGCTTAGCGTCACAGATCGAAGCTTTCTTT.

The sample holds a few counts of this clonotype. The J gene is TRBJ2-1, the V gene TRBV13; possibly TRBD2 for D (6 bases). Germline lookup yields CDR1 PRHDT and CDR2 FYEKMQ (reference sequence). Trimming removed 4 bases at V and 13 bases at J, with 32 bases between. The CDR3 runs 18 residues. CDR3 in DNA: TGTGCCAGCAGCTCGCGGGATAAGTTTCCGGGAATGGGACGGACTCAGTTCTTC. Translation gives CASSSRDKFPGMGRTQFF.

This clonotype was observed a few times. CDR3 sequence (DNA): TGTGCCAGCAGCTTAGCGGGACAGGGGGCCGATGAGCAGTTCTTC. It is translated as CASSLAGQGADEQFF. V usage is TRBV7-2 and J usage is TRBJ2-1; the match to TRBD1 covers 12 bases. Germline V gene lookup returns CDR1 SGHTA and CDR2 FQGNSA. The V and J ends lost 0 bases and 8 bases, in that order; junction bases with no gene match: 2. This CDR3 region has 15 residues.

This clonotype has more than one count but fewer than ten. V usage is TRBV12-3 or TRBV12-4 and J usage is TRBJ2-3, with D tentatively TRBD1 (5 bases). V was shortened by 6 bases and J by 9 bases, with 13 bases between the two germline ends. The CDR3 has 12 amino acids. The CDR3 sequence: CASSHEDKTQYF. The CDR3 DNA sequence: TGTGCCAGCAGCCACGAGGACAAGACGCAGTATTTT.

This clonotype turned up a few times. This chain connects TRBV6-1 to TRBJ2-2; D remains ambiguous. This CDR3 is built from 12 residues. Trimming took 5 bases from V and 6 from J, leaving 7 bases between them. CDR1 is MNHNS, CDR2 SASEGT, per germline. The CDR3 bases are TGTGCCAGCAGTAAGAGTCCCGGGGAGCTGTTTTTT. Amino acid sequence: CASSKSPGELFF.

The table lists this clonotype with a few counts. The chain combines TRBV2 with TRBJ1-5, with a weak D call TRBD1 (5 bases). Germline CDR1 SNHLY, CDR2 FYNNEI. This CDR3 has 14 residues. Deletions cut 8 bases from V and 3 bases from J, with 14 bases between. The CDR3 region has the DNA TGTGCCAGCGGCAAGGGGTCGTTCAATCAGCCCCAGCATTTT. Residues: CASGKGSFNQPQHF.

In this sample, this clonotype turned up once. This chain connects TRBV7-9 to TRBJ2-5; TRBD2 aligns across 8 bases. The CDR3 totals 14 residues. Germline CDR1 and CDR2: SEHNR and FQNEAQ (reference sequence). With V trimmed by 5 bases and J by 4 bases, 6 bases remained unmatched. The CDR3 reads CASSPQAGAETQYF. The DNA of the CDR3 is TGTGCCAGCAGCCCCCAAGCGGGAGCAGAGACCCAGTACTTC.

This clonotype was counted between two and nine times. J is TRBJ1-1 and V is TRBV5-1; tentative D call: TRBD1 (6 bases). The CDR3 spans 13 residues. Trimming took off 4 bases at V and 6 bases at J, with 13 bases between the two ends. Germline-derived CDR1 and CDR2 are SGHRS and YFSETQ. The CDR3: CASSLTTGSEAFF. DNA of the CDR3: TGCGCCAGCAGCCTTACTACAGGGTCTGAAGCTTTCTTT.

This sequence joins TRBV20-1 and TRBJ2-3; D tentatively fits TRBD1 or TRBD2 (5 bases each). CDR1 is DFQATT and CDR2 is SNEGSKA in the germline V gene (reference sequence). The CDR3 runs to 14 residues. Trimming removed 4 bases at V and 4 bases at J, with 15 bases between. In DNA form, the CDR3 reads TGCAGTGCTACCGGGACCCTCGACCCAGATACGCAGTATTTT. This codes for CSATGTLDPDTQYF.

The chain couples TRBV14 to TRBJ2-2; weak D call: TRBD1 (5 bases). The germline CDR1 and CDR2 sequences are SGHDN and FVKESK. The germline V and J ends were trimmed by 1 base and 4 bases, with 16 bases remaining between them. The CDR3 has 17 residues. The CDR3 is CASSQGFKGHTTGELFF. CDR3 DNA: TGTGCCAGCAGCCAAGGCTTTAAAGGACACACCACCGGGGAGCTGTTTTTT.

The V and J genes are TRBV24-1 and TRBJ2-7, with D tentatively TRBD1 (5 bases). This CDR3 is 14 amino acids long. Germline V gene data show CDR1 as KGHDR and CDR2 as SFDVKD. V was trimmed by 2 bases and J by 0 bases, leaving 7 bases between them. CDR3 sequence: CATSDSDSSYEQYF. CDR3 DNA: TGTGCCACCAGTGATTCCGACAGCTCCTACGAGCAGTACTTC.

This clonotype came up many times. The chain couples TRBV20-1 to TRBJ1-5; maybe TRBD1 (5 bases). Trimming shortened V by 0 bases and J by 4 bases, and 13 bases separated the two germline ends. This CDR3 has 15 residues. Germline assignment: CDR1 DFQATT and CDR2 SNEGSKA (reference sequence). The CDR3 is CSARDRRAGNQPQHF. The CDR3 region has the DNA TGCAGTGCTAGAGACCGAAGGGCAGGGAATCAGCCCCAGCATTTT.

This clonotype was observed a few times. The gene calls are TRBV29-1 and TRBJ1-4, with 7 bases aligning to TRBD1. V trimming: 4 bases; J trimming: 4 bases; junction bases outside the gene matches: 3. CDR3 length: 13 amino acids. CDR1 and CDR2 from the germline V gene are SQVTM and ANQGSEA. The CDR3 DNA reads TGCAGCGTTGGGGACAGAATTAATGAAAAACTGTTTTTT. Amino acid sequence: CSVGDRINEKLFF.

The chain links TRBV15 to TRBJ2-7, with D perhaps matching TRBD1 (5 bases). The CDR3 sequence is 15 residues long. CDR1 LNHNV and CDR2 YYDKDF come from the germline V gene (reference sequence). Trimming pared 2 bases from V and 3 bases from J, leaving 14 bases between. CDR3 nucleotide sequence: TGTGCCACCAGCAGATCGACGGACAAAGTCTACGAGCAGTACTTC. Encoded protein: CATSRSTDKVYEQYF.

This clonotype was observed at least ten times. The chain has TRBV20-1 and TRBJ2-1; 7 nucleotides align to TRBD2. Germline CDR1 reads DFQATT; CDR2 reads SNEGSKA (reference sequence). V was clipped by 0 bases and J by 10 bases; unmatched bases: 9. This CDR3 is built from 14 residues. For the CDR3, the DNA is TGCAGTGCTAGAGATGCCGTAGCGGGCCTCGAGCAGTTCTTC. Its translation: CSARDAVAGLEQFF.

The chain has TRBV11-1 and TRBJ2-7; the D is unclear. CDR3 length: 15 amino acids. The V end was cut by 5 bases, the J end by 2 bases, with 16 bases between. Germline V gene data show CDR1 as SGHAT and CDR2 as FQDESV (reference sequence). The DNA for the CDR3 is TGTGCCAGCAGCCTGATCGATTACGGAACCTACGAGCAGTACTTC. This gives the protein CASSLIDYGTYEQYF.

This clonotype was picked up a small number of times. The rearrangement uses TRBV12-3 or TRBV12-4 and TRBJ1-2; 8 bases map to TRBD1. The CDR3 has 15 residues. The V segment lost 6 bases and the J segment 3 bases; nucleotides outside the gene matches: 9. CDR3 bases: TGTGCCAGCAGCCCCCCGACAGGGGCCGACTATGGCTACACCTTC. It is translated as CASSPPTGADYGYTF.

This clonotype was observed many times. The chain recombines TRBV12-3 or TRBV12-4 with TRBJ2-1, with 9 nucleotides matching TRBD2. V shed 5 bases, J shed 8 bases, and the junction held 10 bases outside the gene matches. This CDR3 contains 15 residues. The CDR3 region has the DNA TGTGCCAGCAGTAAACTAGCGGGCCCGGCGGATGAGCAGTTCTTC. Its translation: CASSKLAGPADEQFF.

The table lists this clonotype with many counts. The CDR3 sequence is CASSEYEYSPLHF. DNA of the CDR3: TGTGCCAGCAGTGAATATGAGTATTCACCCCTCCACTTT. The chain carries TRBV25-1 and TRBJ1-6, with no clear D. The germline CDR1 and CDR2 sequences are MGHDK and SYGVNS. The germline V and J ends were trimmed by 0 bases and 8 bases, with 5 bases remaining between them. The CDR3 sequence is 13 residues long.